The present T cell receptor (beta chain) was sequenced within a study of T cells after yellow fever vaccination. The study's findings and limits: Re-detected after boosting: most primary clones, 96% of CD4 and less than 90% of CD8.

A universal primer site and UMIs were added as TCR cDNA was made by 5'RACE template switching. TCRdb processed the 5' RACE reads anew with MiXCR; each CDR3 protein has one entry. The table records about 300,000 distinct CDR3 sequences, around 6.8% of them present only once. With respect to this clonotype: Its antigen remains unknown.

Germline V lookup: CDR1 SGHRS, CDR2 YFSETQ. The J segment lost 1 base and the V segment lost 4 bases, leaving 7 bases of the junction unmatched. The CDR3 sequence is 15 residues long. The chain employs TRBV5-1 and TRBJ2-5, with 7 nucleotides matching TRBD1. This TCR was sampled from a man younger than 35 who received the YFV17D yellow fever vaccine. This specimen consisted of PBMCs, obtained about 49 days after the first yellow fever vaccination. The chain's CDR3 is CASSPGSGGQETQYF. The CDR3, as DNA: TGCGCCAGCAGCCCGGGGTCAGGGGGCCAAGAGACCCAGTACTTC.